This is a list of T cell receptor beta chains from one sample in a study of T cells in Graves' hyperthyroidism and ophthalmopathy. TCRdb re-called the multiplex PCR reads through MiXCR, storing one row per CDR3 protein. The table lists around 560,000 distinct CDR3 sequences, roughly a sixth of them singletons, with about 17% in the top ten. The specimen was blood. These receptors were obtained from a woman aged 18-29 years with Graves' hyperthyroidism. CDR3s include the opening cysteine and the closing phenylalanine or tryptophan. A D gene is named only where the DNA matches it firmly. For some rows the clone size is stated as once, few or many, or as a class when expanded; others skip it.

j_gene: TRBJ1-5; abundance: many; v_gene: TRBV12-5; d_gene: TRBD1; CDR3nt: TGTGCTAGTGGGGACAGGCTCAATCAGCCCCAGCATTTT; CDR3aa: CASGDRLNQPQHF
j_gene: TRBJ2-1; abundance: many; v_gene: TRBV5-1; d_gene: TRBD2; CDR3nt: TGCGCCAGCCGAACAGCAGCGGGAGTCGACTACAATGAGCAGTTCTTC; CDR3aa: CASRTAAGVDYNEQFF
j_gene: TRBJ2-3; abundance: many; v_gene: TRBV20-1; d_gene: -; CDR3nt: TGCAGTGCTAGAGACAGGCCTAGCACAGATACGCAGTATTTT; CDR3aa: CSARDRPSTDTQYF
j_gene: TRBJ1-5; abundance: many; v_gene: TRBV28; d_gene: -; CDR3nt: TGTGCCAGCAGTCCCCAGGGGAACTTTCAGCCCCAGCATTTT; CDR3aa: CASSPQGNFQPQHF
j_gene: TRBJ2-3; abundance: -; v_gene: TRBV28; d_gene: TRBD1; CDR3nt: TGTGCCAGCAGTCGTGGGACAGGGGGTCTTCCAGATACGCAGTATTTT; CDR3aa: CASSRGTGGLPDTQYF
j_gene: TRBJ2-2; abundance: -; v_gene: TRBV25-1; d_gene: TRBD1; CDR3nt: TGTGCCAGCAGTGAAAAGACAGGGCGGACCGGGGAGCTGTTTTTT; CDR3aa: CASSEKTGRTGELFF
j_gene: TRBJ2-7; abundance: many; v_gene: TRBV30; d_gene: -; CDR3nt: TGTGCCTGGAGTTGGGCAGGACAAGGCGAGCAGTACTTC; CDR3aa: CAWSWAGQGEQYF
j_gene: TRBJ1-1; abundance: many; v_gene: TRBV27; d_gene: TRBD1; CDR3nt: TGTGCCAGCAGTTCCTCCACGAAACGGGACAGGCCATCGAACACTGAAGCTTTCTTT; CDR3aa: CASSSSTKRDRPSNTEAFF
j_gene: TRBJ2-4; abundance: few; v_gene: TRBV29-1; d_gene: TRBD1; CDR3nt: TGCAGCGTTGGACAGGGGAAGGCGAACATTCAGTACTTC; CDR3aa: CSVGQGKANIQYF
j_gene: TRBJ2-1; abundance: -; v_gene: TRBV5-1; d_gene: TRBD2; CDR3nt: TGCGCCAGCAGCTTGTGGGGGGGGGGGTCCTACAATGAGCAGTTCTTC; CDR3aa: CASSLWGGGSYNEQFF
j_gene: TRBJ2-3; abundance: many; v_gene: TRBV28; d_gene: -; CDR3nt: TGTGCCAGCAGTTTATCGGCAGCCCCCACAGATACGCAGTATTTT; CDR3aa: CASSLSAAPTDTQYF
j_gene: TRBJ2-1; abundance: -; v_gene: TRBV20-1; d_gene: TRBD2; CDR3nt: TGCAGTGCACGAGCGGGGTTAAATTACAATGAGCAGTTCTTC; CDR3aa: CSARAGLNYNEQFF
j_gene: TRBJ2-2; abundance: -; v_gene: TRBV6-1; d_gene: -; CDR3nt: TGTGCCAGCAGCCTAAGGGACTCAAACACCGGGGAGCTGTTTTTT; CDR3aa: CASSLRDSNTGELFF
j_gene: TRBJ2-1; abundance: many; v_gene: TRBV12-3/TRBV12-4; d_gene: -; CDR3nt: TGTGCCAGCAGTCTCACTGTCGGGTCCTACAATGAGCAGTTCTTC; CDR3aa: CASSLTVGSYNEQFF
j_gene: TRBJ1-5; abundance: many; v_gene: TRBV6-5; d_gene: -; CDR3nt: TGTGCCAGCAGTTACTCCCTTTTCAAGCCCCAGCATTTT; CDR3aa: CASSYSLFKPQHF
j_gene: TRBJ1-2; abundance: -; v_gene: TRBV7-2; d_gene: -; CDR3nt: TGTGCCAGCAGCTTACCCGGGACACCCTTGCCTTTTGGCTACACCTTC; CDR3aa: CASSLPGTPLPFGYTF
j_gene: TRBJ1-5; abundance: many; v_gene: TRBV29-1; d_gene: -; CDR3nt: TGCAGCGTTTCCCAGGGGACAAATCAGCCCCAGCATTTT; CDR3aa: CSVSQGTNQPQHF
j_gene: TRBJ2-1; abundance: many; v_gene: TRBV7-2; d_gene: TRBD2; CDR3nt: TGTGCCAGCAGCTCCGGACTAGCGGGAGGGCGTTTCGCCTACAATGAGCAGTTCTTC; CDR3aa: CASSSGLAGGRFAYNEQFF
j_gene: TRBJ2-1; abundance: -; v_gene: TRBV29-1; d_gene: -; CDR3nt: TGCAGCGTTATAGAGGGGGACCCAGGTTTGTTCTTC; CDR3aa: CSVIEGDPGLFF
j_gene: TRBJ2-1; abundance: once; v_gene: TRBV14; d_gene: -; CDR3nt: TGTGCCAGCAGCCAAGAATCTCGGCCTGAGCAGTTCTTC; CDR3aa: CASSQESRPEQFF
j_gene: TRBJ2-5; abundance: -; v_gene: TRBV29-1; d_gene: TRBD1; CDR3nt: TGCAGCGTTCCCCACCGGGACAGCCAAGAGACCCAGTACTTC; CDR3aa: CSVPHRDSQETQYF
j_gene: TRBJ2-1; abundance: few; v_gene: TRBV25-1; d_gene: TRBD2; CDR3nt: TGTGCCAGCACAGCGGGAGGGGGGCATGAGCAGTTCTTC; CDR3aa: CASTAGGGHEQFF
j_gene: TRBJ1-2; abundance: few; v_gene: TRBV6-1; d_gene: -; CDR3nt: TGTGCCAGCAGTTCCCCGACAGATGGCTACACCTTC; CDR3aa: CASSSPTDGYTF
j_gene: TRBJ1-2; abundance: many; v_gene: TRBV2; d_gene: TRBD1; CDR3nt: TGTGCCAGCAGGGGACAGGGATATGGCTACACCTTC; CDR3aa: CASRGQGYGYTF
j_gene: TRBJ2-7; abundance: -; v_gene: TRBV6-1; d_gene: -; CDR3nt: TGTGCCACCACCTACGAGCAGTACTTC; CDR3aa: CATTYEQYF
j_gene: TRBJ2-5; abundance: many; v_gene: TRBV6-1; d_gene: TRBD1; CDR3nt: TGTGCCAGCAGTCAACCGACAGGGGGTTCCGTCGAGACCCAGTACTTC; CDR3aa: CASSQPTGGSVETQYF
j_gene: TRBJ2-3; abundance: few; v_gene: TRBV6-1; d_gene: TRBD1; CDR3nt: TGTGCCAGCAAAGGGACAGGGACAGATACGCAGTATTTT; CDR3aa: CASKGTGTDTQYF
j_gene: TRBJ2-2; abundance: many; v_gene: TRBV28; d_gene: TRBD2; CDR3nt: TGTGCCAGCAGTTTGGGACTAGCGGGGGTGAACACCGGGGAGCTGTTTTTT; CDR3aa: CASSLGLAGVNTGELFF
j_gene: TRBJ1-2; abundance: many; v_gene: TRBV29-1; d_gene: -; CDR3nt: TGCAGCGTTGAAGGAGAACGGCTAGGCTACACCTTC; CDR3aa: CSVEGERLGYTF
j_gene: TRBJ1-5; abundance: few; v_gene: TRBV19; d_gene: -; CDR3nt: TGTGCCAGTAGATGGTACAATCAGCCCCAGCATTTT; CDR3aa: CASRWYNQPQHF
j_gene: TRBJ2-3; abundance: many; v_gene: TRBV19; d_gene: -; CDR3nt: TGTGCCAGTAGCCGCGGAGGGACTAGCACAGATACGCAGTATTTT; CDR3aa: CASSRGGTSTDTQYF
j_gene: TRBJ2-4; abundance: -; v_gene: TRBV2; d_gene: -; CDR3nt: TGTGCCAGCAGAGGTGGCGGGGCCCCACCACTAGCCAAAAGCATTCAGTACTTC; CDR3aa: CASRGGGAPPLAKSIQYF
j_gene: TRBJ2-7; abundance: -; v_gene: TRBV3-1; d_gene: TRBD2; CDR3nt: TGTGCCAGCAGATCCACTAGCGGAACCTACGAGCAGTACTTC; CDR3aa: CASRSTSGTYEQYF